This passage covers 32 T cell receptor beta chains from one sample sequenced in a study of blood T cell repertoires in COVID-19. TCRdb's table, derived via immunoSEQ multiplex PCR, lists solely in-frame clones and lacks some. The sample yields about 150,000 clones, roughly four fifths seen once. Sequencing used peripheral blood. The receptors originated from an elderly man with acute or convalescent COVID-19.

The CDR3 sequence is CASSFPWVAGKPETQYF. The DNA for the CDR3 is TGTGCCAGCAGCTTCCCGTGGGTAGCGGGGAAACCAGAGACCCAGTACTTC. The V gene is TRBV7-2, the J gene TRBJ2-5, with 8 nucleotides matching TRBD2. V lost 3 bases and J lost 4; bases outside the gene matches: 13. The V gene's germline CDR1 is SGHTA and CDR2 FQGNSA. The CDR3 consists of 17 residues.

J is TRBJ1-2 and V is TRBV11-3; D possibly corresponds to TRBD1 (5 bases). Germline CDR1 and CDR2: SGHNT and YENEEA. V was trimmed by 5 bases and J by 3 bases, leaving 16 bases between them. The CDR3 contains 15 residues. The CDR3 loop is CASSRRGGTYYGYTF. The CDR3 region has the DNA TGTGCCAGCAGCCGGCGGGGCGGAACTTACTATGGCTACACCTTC.

This clone was seen more than once but under ten times. V gene TRBV29-1 combines with J gene TRBJ2-1, with 9 bases identical to TRBD2. The CDR3 loop spans 13 amino acids. Germline CDR1 reads SQVTM; CDR2 reads ANQGSEA. V dropped 2 bases and J dropped 7; count of bases not matched to a gene: 3. CDR3 in amino acids: CSVEIAGENEQFF. The CDR3 DNA is TGCAGCGTTGAAATAGCGGGGGAAAATGAGCAGTTCTTC.

The chain is built from TRBV28 and TRBJ1-2; perhaps TRBD1 as D (6 bases). This CDR3 is 11 amino acids long. The V and J ends lost 9 bases and 2 bases respectively, with 7 bases between them. Germline CDR1 and CDR2: MDHEN and SYDVKM. The CDR3 is CASTGNYGYTF. CDR3 nucleotide sequence: TGTGCCAGTACAGGGAACTATGGCTACACCTTC.

The CDR3 region has the DNA TGTGCCAGCAGCTTAGGGTCAGGTTCCTACAATGAGCAGTTCTTC. Amino acids: CASSLGSGSYNEQFF. The chain links TRBV7-9 to TRBJ2-1; unclear D gene. The V and J ends lost 1 base and 1 base respectively, with 8 bases between them. Per germline, CDR1 SEHNR and CDR2 FQNEAQ (reference sequence). This CDR3 is 15 amino acids long.

Only one count was recorded for this clone. The chain employs TRBV11-1 and TRBJ2-3, with TRBD1 matching 7 bases. The junction had 8 bases not matched to a gene; V was cut back by 4 bases and J by 4 bases. The CDR3 covers 15 residues. Germline V gives CDR1 SGHAT, CDR2 FQDESV (reference sequence). This CDR3 reads CASSSDRAWADTQYF. The CDR3 DNA is TGTGCCAGCAGCTCTGACAGGGCCTGGGCAGATACGCAGTATTTT.

This clone ranks as medium-sized. The CDR3: CASSLQGARGYTF. As DNA, the CDR3 is TGTGCCAGCAGTTTACAGGGGGCGCGAGGCTACACCTTC. V and J are TRBV28 and TRBJ1-2; 8 nucleotides align to TRBD1. V gave up 2 bases and J gave up 8 bases; unmatched junction bases: 4. Germline CDR1 MDHEN, CDR2 SYDVKM. The CDR3 is 13 residues long.

This clone has just one count. This sequence joins TRBV6-5 and TRBJ1-1; tentative D call: TRBD1 (6 bases). With 1 base removed from V and 8 bases from J, the gap between germline ends came to 11 bases. This CDR3 region has 13 residues. Looked up from germline, CDR1 is MNHEY and CDR2 is SVGAGI. The CDR3 is CASSYWGGAEAFF. The DNA for the CDR3 is TGTGCCAGCAGTTACTGGGGGGGGGCGGAAGCTTTCTTT.

This clone occurred a few times. V and J are TRBV3-1 (or the pseudogene TRBV3-2) and TRBJ1-4; D is perhaps TRBD1 (6 bases). This CDR3 is 15 amino acids long. V shed 0 bases and J shed 7 bases, with 12 bases lying between them. CDR1 and CDR2 from the germline V gene are LGHDT and YNNKEL (reference sequence). CDR3 DNA: TGTGCCAGCAGCCAAGATCAGGGGAGGGGTGAAAAACTGTTTTTT. This codes for CASSQDQGRGEKLFF.

This sequence joins TRBV9 and TRBJ2-2, with a tentative D call TRBD1 (6 bases). The V gene lost 10 bases and the J gene lost 2 bases, with 18 bases spanning the gap. The CDR3 is 15 amino acids. Germline CDR1 and CDR2: SGDLS and YYNGEE. The CDR3, as DNA: TGTGCCTCAAGGGGGATCGGCCTAAACACCGGGGAGCTGTTTTTT. It encodes CASRGIGLNTGELFF.

The V and J genes are TRBV3-1 (or the pseudogene TRBV3-2) and TRBJ2-2, with 7 bases matching TRBD2. CDR3 size: 14 residues. Trimming removed 7 bases from V and 7 bases from J; junction bases left unmatched: 9. CDR1 is LGHDT and CDR2 is YNNKEL in the germline V gene (reference sequence). In nucleotides, the CDR3 is TGTGCCAGCACCAAAAGGGAGGGAAACGGGGAGCTGTTTTTT. This gives the protein CASTKREGNGELFF.

The chain links TRBV24-1 to TRBJ1-1; TRBD1 aligns across 7 bases. Germline V gene sequence: CDR1 KGHDR, CDR2 SFDVKD. The CDR3 loop spans 15 amino acids. V was pared by 7 bases and J by 2 bases, with 9 bases of the junction left unmatched. The CDR3 sequence is CATREAGGINTEAFF. DNA for the CDR3: TGTGCCACCAGAGAGGCAGGGGGGATTAACACTGAAGCTTTCTTT.

The V gene is TRBV12-3 or TRBV12-4, the J gene TRBJ2-2, with 7 nucleotides matching TRBD1. CDR3 length: 13 residues. V trimming: 6 bases; J trimming: 6 bases; junction bases outside the gene matches: 4. DNA for the CDR3: TGTGCCAGCAGCTTACAGGGGTCCGGGGAGCTGTTTTTT. This encodes CASSLQGSGELFF.

The chain couples TRBV6-4 to TRBJ2-5, with 10 bases aligning to TRBD2. Germline CDR1 is MRHNA and CDR2 is SNTAGT. The J segment lost 1 base and the V segment lost 3 bases, leaving 2 bases of the junction unmatched. The CDR3 length is 15 residues. The CDR3 protein is CASSESSGSQETQYF. The CDR3 DNA sequence: TGTGCCAGCAGTGAATCTAGCGGGAGCCAAGAGACCCAGTACTTC.

V is TRBV6-6 and J is TRBJ2-5, with TRBD2 matching 7 bases. Trimming took 4 bases from V and 2 from J; bases not matched to a gene: 1. In germline, CDR1 is MNHNY, CDR2 SVGAGI (reference sequence). There are 13 residues in the CDR3. CDR3: CASSWGGQETQYF. The CDR3 region has the DNA TGTGCCAGCAGTTGGGGGGGTCAAGAGACCCAGTACTTC.

The chain combines TRBV6-5 with TRBJ1-2; D may be TRBD1 (6 bases). Germline CDR1 MNHEY, CDR2 SVGAGI. This CDR3 has 13 residues. The V and J ends lost 0 bases and 8 bases respectively, with 10 bases between them. The CDR3 loop is CASSYSGALGYTF. CDR3 coding DNA: TGTGCCAGCAGTTACTCGGGGGCACTAGGCTACACCTTC.

This clone was observed once. The V and J genes are TRBV19 and TRBJ2-1, with D tentatively TRBD2 (6 bases). Germline lookup yields CDR1 LNHDA and CDR2 SQIVND (reference sequence). The V end lost 11 bases, the J end lost 2 bases, and 13 bases lay between the germline ends. This CDR3 has 13 amino acids. The CDR3, as DNA: TGTGCCTCTAGCGATGTCCCCTACAATGAGCAGTTCTTC. Its protein is CASSDVPYNEQFF.

This chain uses TRBV19 with TRBJ1-1, with 7 bases that match TRBD1. V shed 6 bases and J 1 base; nucleotides not matched to a gene: 5. This CDR3 comprises 14 residues. Germline CDR1 is LNHDA and CDR2 is SQIVND (reference sequence). The CDR3 DNA reads as TGTGCCAGTAGCTTGACAGGGAAGAACACTGAAGCTTTCTTT. Amino acids: CASSLTGKNTEAFF.

This sequence joins TRBV7-8 and TRBJ1-5; D is ambiguous. Germline V gene data show CDR1 as SGHVS and CDR2 as FQNEAQ. Trimming removed 5 bases from V and 4 bases from J, with 15 bases in between. CDR3 length: 15 residues. CDR3 protein: CASSPRRGRNQPQHF. The CDR3 nucleotides are TGTGCCAGCAGCCCCAGGAGAGGGAGGAATCAGCCCCAGCATTTT.

This chain connects TRBV11-1 to TRBJ2-1, with TRBD1 matching 9 bases. Germline lookup yields CDR1 SGHAT and CDR2 FQDESV (reference sequence). The junction had 1 base not matched to a gene; V was cut back by 4 bases and J by 0 bases. The CDR3 consists of 15 residues. The CDR3: CASSWGQGSYNEQFF. The CDR3, as DNA: TGTGCCAGCAGCTGGGGACAGGGCTCCTACAATGAGCAGTTCTTC.

This clone has a handful of counts. The chain has TRBV19 and TRBJ2-1; weak D call: TRBD2 (5 bases). The CDR3 consists of 14 residues. Germline V gives CDR1 LNHDA, CDR2 SQIVND (reference sequence). V gave up 6 bases and J gave up 3 bases, with 12 bases separating them. For the CDR3, the DNA is TGTGCCAGTAGCCTAGCAAATCGCTACAATGAGCAGTTCTTC. It encodes CASSLANRYNEQFF.

The J gene is TRBJ1-2, the V gene TRBV28; the D is unclear. This CDR3 region has 13 residues. Trimming shortened V by 3 bases and J by 4 bases, and 9 bases separated the two germline ends. Germline CDR1 MDHEN, CDR2 SYDVKM. The DNA for the CDR3 is TGTGCCAGCAGTTTCCCAGGTGTCTATGGCTACACCTTC. It translates to CASSFPGVYGYTF.

V and J are TRBV11-2 and TRBJ1-2; no firm D call. Germline values: CDR1 SGHAT, CDR2 FQNNGV. The CDR3 is 14 amino acids. Trimming shortened V by 5 bases and J by 3 bases, and 13 bases separated the two germline ends. CDR3 amino acids: CASSPRVSYYGYTF. Written as DNA, the CDR3 is TGTGCCAGCAGCCCCCGGGTCAGTTACTATGGCTACACCTTC. The entire variable domain, with the rest obtained from reference TRBV11-2 and TRBJ1-2, is as follows: EAGVAQSPRYKIIEKRQSVAFWCNPISGHATLYWYQQILGQGPKLLIQFQNNGVVDDSQLPKDRFSAERLKGVDSTLKIQPAKLEDSAVYLCASSPRVSYYGYTFGSGTRLTVV.

The chain's CDR3 is CASSSAVGEQFF. CDR3 in DNA: TGTGCCAGCAGTTCTGCGGTCGGCGAGCAGTTCTTC. This chain uses TRBV28 with TRBJ2-1; D remains ambiguous. Germline values: CDR1 MDHEN, CDR2 SYDVKM. The germline V and J ends were trimmed by 4 bases and 10 bases, with 11 bases remaining between them. The CDR3 sequence is 12 residues long.

The chain has TRBV9 and TRBJ1-2, with D perhaps TRBD1 (5 bases). Germline CDR1 and CDR2: SGDLS and YYNGEE. The CDR3 contains 13 residues. V was cut by 4 bases and J by 10 bases, with 17 bases left in between. For the CDR3, the DNA is TGTGCCAGCAGCCTTTTGGGGGGAAGAAACTACACCTTC. This translates into CASSLLGGRNYTF.

The gene calls are TRBV24-1 and TRBJ2-5; a weak D match, TRBD2 (6 bases). The CDR3 runs 15 residues. Trimming took 4 bases from V and 7 from J, leaving 18 bases between them. Germline loops: CDR1 KGHDR, CDR2 SFDVKD. For the CDR3, the DNA is TGTGCCACCAGTGACCCACGGACTCCCGGGGGGACCCAGTACTTC. Protein product: CATSDPRTPGGTQYF.

In its sample, this clone was seen once. The chain combines TRBV6-1 with TRBJ1-5; a weak D match, TRBD1 (5 bases). CDR3 length equals 14 residues. Germline assignment: CDR1 MNHNS and CDR2 SASEGT. Trimming left V 0 bases short and J 7 bases short, with 10 bases between. In DNA form, the CDR3 reads TGTGCCAGCAGTGAAGCGGGGGGTCGGCAGCCCCAGCATTTT. Its translation: CASSEAGGRQPQHF.

The chain uses TRBV6-4 and TRBJ2-2, with 7 positions matching TRBD1. CDR1 and CDR2 (germline): MRHNA, SNTAGT. The CDR3 loop spans 15 amino acids. Losses at the gene ends were 8 bases for V and 2 bases for J; bases not matched to a gene: 8. CDR3 loop: CASPAGTANTGELFF. The CDR3 region has the DNA TGTGCCAGCCCCGCCGGGACAGCTAACACCGGGGAGCTGTTTTTT.

This chain links TRBV5-6 with TRBJ2-3, with 8 bases identical to TRBD2. The CDR3 totals 15 residues. The V segment lost 3 bases and the J segment 0 bases; nucleotides outside the gene matches: 3. CDR1 and CDR2 from the germline V gene are SGHDT and YYEEEE. DNA of the CDR3: TGTGCCAGCAGCTCGGCTAGCGGGAGCACAGATACGCAGTATTTT. Amino acids: CASSSASGSTDTQYF.

This clone occurred once. J is TRBJ1-6 and V is TRBV9; the D is unclear. Germline-derived CDR1 and CDR2 are SGDLS and YYNGEE. V gave up 0 bases and J gave up 11 bases, with 15 bases separating them. This CDR3 spans 15 amino acids. CDR3 sequence reads: CASSVAPLEVPPLHF. The CDR3 nucleotides read TGTGCCAGCAGCGTAGCCCCCCTTGAGGTCCCACCCCTCCACTTT.

The J gene is TRBJ1-5, the V gene TRBV19; the D gene is possibly TRBD1 (5 bases). Between the trimmed V and J ends, which lost 5 bases and 4 bases, there was a span of 9 bases. Germline CDR1 is LNHDA and CDR2 is SQIVND (reference sequence). The CDR3 contains 13 residues. Here the CDR3 DNA reads TGTGCCAGTAGTGATCAGGGAAATCAGCCCCAGCATTTT. This encodes CASSDQGNQPQHF.

In this sample, this clone turned up a few times. The chain links TRBV7-8 to TRBJ1-1; TRBD1 might be the D (5 bases). Germline V gene sequence: CDR1 SGHVS, CDR2 FQNEAQ. The CDR3 runs 15 residues. Trimming took off 2 bases at V and 0 bases at J, with 10 bases between the two ends. This CDR3 reads CASSLKRQLNTEAFF. CDR3 nucleotide sequence: TGTGCCAGCAGCTTAAAGCGACAGTTGAACACTGAAGCTTTCTTT.